The clone carrying this T cell receptor beta chain was seen only a few times. The sample comes from a study of cytomegalovirus exposure and HLA in healthy donors. This CDR3 has 14 residues. CDR1 and CDR2 from the germline V gene are MGHDK and SYGVNS. V was clipped by 7 bases and J by 8 bases; unmatched bases: 6. PCR involved 60 Vbeta and 13 Jbeta primers. Measured with immunoSEQ multiplex PCR; TCRdb has only the in-frame clones, and not every one. The sample contains over 150,000 clones, approximately 79% of which appear only once. The clonotype originates from a man between 40 and 49 years old in good health and CMV-seronegative. The chain carries TRBV25-1 and TRBJ2-1; 12 bases agree with TRBD2. The material sequenced was PBMCs. This chain's CDR3 is CASITSGGHYEQFF. CDR3 DNA: TGTGCCAGCATCACTAGCGGGGGGCATTATGAGCAGTTCTTC. The entire variable domain, with the rest obtained from reference TRBV25-1 and TRBJ2-1, is as follows: EADIYQTPRYLVIGTGKKITLECSQTMGHDKMYWYQQDPGMELHLIHYSYGVNSTEKGDLSSESTVSRIRTEHFPLTLESARPSHTSQYLCASITSGGHYEQFFGPGTRLTVL.